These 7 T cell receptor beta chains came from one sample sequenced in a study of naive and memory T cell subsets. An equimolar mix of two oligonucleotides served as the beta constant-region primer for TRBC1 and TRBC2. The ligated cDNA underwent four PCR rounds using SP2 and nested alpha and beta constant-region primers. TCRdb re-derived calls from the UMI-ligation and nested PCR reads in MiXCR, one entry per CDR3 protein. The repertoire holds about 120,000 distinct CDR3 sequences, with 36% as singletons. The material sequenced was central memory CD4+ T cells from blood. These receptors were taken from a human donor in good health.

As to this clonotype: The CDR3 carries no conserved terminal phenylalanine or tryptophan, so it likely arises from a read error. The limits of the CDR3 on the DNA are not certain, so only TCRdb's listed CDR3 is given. The CDR3 is CASSIVDSNG. This rearrangement joins TRBV19 to TRBJ2-1; the table's D call, TRBD2, was not checked against the DNA. CDR1 and CDR2 from the germline V gene are LNHDA and SQIVND (reference sequence). 10 amino acids form the CDR3, both terminal residues included.

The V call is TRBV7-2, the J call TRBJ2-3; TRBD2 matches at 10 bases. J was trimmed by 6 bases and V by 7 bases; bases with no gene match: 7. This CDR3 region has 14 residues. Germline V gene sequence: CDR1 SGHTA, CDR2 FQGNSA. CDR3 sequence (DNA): TGTGCCAGCAACCTAGCGGGAGTTTCCGATACGCAGTATTTT. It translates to CASNLAGVSDTQYF.

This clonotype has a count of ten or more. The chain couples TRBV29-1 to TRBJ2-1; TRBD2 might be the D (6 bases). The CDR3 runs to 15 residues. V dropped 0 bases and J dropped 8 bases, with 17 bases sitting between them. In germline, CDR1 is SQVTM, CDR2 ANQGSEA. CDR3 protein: CSVEEGRRFGDEQFF. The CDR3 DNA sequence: TGCAGCGTTGAAGAGGGGAGGAGGTTCGGGGATGAGCAGTTCTTC.

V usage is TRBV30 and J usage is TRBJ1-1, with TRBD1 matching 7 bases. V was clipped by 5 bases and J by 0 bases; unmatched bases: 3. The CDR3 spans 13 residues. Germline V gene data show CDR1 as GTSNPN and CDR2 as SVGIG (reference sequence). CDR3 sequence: CAWYRGMNTEAFF. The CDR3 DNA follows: TGTGCCTGGTACAGGGGAATGAACACTGAAGCTTTCTTT.

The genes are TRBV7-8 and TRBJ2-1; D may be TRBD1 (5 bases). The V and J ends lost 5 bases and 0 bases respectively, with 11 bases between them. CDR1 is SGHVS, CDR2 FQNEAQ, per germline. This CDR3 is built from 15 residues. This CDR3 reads CASSQRQSSYNEQFF. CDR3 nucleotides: TGTGCCAGCAGCCAAAGACAGAGCTCCTACAATGAGCAGTTCTTC. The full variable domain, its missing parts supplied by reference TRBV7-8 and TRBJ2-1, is GAGVSQSPRYKVAKRGQDVALRCDPISGHVSLFWYQQALGQGPEFLTYFQNEAQLDKSGLPSDRFFAERPEGSVSTLKIQRTQQEDSAVYLCASSQRQSSYNEQFFGPGTRLTVL.

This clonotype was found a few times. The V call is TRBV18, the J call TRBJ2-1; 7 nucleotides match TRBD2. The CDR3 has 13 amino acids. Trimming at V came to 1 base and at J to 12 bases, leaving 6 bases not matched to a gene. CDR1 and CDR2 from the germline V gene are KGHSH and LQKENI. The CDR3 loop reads CASSPQAGELQFF. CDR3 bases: TGTGCCAGCTCACCACAGGCGGGGGAGCTGCAGTTCTTC.

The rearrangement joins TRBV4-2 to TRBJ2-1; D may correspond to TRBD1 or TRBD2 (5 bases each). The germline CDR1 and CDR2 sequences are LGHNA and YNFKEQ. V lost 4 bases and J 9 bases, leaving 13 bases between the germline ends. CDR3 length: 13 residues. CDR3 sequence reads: CASSRLERGEQFF. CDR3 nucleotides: TGTGCCAGCAGCCGTCTCGAGAGGGGTGAGCAGTTCTTC.